This T cell receptor (beta chain) derives from a study of CD8 T cells in Susac syndrome. TCR beta sequences were obtained from blood CD8+ and CD4+ T cells. CDR1 SGHRS and CDR2 YFSETQ come from the germline V gene. This CDR3 has 16 residues. Trimming took 0 bases from V and 3 from J, leaving 16 bases between them. RNA in amounts of about 0.5 to 1 ug was reverse transcribed with random hexamers. From the immunoSEQ multiplex PCR reads, TCRdb called clonotypes with MiXCR, one entry per CDR3 protein. The sample has 250,000 to 350,000 distinct CDR3 sequences; approximately 90% are singletons. The sequencing sample was made of CD4+ T cells from PBMCs. This rearrangement joins TRBV5-1 to TRBJ2-7, with D possibly TRBD1 on 6 matching bases. This receptor was taken from a human donor with multiple sclerosis. CDR3 loop: CASSLGGQTAGYEQYF. Here the CDR3 DNA reads TGCGCCAGCAGCTTGGGTGGACAGACGGCGGGCTACGAGCAGTACTTC.